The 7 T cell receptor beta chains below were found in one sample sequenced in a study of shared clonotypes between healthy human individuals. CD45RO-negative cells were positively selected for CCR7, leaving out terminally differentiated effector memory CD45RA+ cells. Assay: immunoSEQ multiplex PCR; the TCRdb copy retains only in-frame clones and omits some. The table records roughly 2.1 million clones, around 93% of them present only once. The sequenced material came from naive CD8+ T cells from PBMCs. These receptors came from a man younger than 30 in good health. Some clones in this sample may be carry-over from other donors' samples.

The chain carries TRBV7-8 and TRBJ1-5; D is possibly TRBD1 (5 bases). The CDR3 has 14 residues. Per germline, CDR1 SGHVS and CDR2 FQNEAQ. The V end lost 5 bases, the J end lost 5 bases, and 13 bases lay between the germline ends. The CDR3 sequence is CASSLGRFDQPQHF. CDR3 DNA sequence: TGTGCCAGCAGCCTGGGACGGTTCGATCAGCCCCAGCATTTT.

The CDR3 loop reads CASSIGSGNLITDTQYF. For the CDR3, the DNA is TGTGCCAGTAGTATAGGAAGCGGGAACCTAATAACAGATACGCAGTATTTT. The chain carries TRBV19 and TRBJ2-3, with TRBD2 matching over 7 bases. This CDR3 spans 17 amino acids. The V segment lost 1 base and the J segment 3 bases; nucleotides outside the gene matches: 10. The germline gives CDR1 LNHDA, CDR2 SQIVND (reference sequence).

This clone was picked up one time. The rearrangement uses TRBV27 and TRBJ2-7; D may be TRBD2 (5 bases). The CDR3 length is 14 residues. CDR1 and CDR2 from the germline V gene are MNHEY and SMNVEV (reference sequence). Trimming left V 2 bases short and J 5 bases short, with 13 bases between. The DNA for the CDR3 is TGTGCCAGCAGTTTAATGACAATCGGGAACGAGCAGTACTTC. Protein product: CASSLMTIGNEQYF.

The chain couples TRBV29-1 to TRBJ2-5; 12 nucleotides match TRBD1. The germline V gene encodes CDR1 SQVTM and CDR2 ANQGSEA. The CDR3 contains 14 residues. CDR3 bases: TGCAGTTGTCGGGACAGGGGGCAGGAAGAGACCCAGTACTTC. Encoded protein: CSCRDRGQEETQYF.

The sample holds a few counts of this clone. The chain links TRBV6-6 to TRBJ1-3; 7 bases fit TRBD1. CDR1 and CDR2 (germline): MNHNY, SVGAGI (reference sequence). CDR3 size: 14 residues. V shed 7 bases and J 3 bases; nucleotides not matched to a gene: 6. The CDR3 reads CASTPDRFGNTIYF. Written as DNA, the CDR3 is TGTGCCAGCACCCCGGACAGGTTTGGAAACACCATATATTTT.

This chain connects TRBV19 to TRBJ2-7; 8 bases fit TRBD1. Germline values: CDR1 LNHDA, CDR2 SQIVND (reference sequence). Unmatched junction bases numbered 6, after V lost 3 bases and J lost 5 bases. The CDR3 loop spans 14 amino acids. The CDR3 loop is CASSIFAGQDEQYF. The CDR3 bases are TGTGCCAGTAGTATTTTTGCGGGACAGGACGAGCAGTACTTC. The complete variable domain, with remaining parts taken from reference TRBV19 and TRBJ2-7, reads DGGITQSPKYLFRKEGQNVTLSCEQNLNHDAMYWYRQDPGQGLRLIYYSQIVNDFQKGDIAEGYSVSREKKESFPLTVTSAQKNPTAFYLCASSIFAGQDEQYFGPGTRLTVT.

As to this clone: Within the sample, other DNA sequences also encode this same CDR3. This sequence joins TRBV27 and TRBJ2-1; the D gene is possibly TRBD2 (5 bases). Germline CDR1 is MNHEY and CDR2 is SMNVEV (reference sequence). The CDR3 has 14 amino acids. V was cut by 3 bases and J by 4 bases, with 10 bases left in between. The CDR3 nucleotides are TGTGCCAGCAGTTTGCGAGCGGTATACAATGAGCAGTTCTTC. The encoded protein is CASSLRAVYNEQFF.